These T cell receptor beta chains were read from a single sample in a study of beta chain features in type 1 diabetes. Clones were read by immunoSEQ multiplex PCR, and TCRdb kept only the in-frame ones, dropping some. This repertoire shows 150,000 to 200,000 clones, roughly 60% found once; its top ten account for approximately 0.089%. The specimen sequenced was naive CD4+ T cells from blood. All receptors derive from a man aged 25-40 years with type 1 diabetes. CDR3s include the opening cysteine and the closing phenylalanine or tryptophan. A D gene is named only where the DNA matches it firmly. The listing skips clone size in some rows; elsewhere it reads once, few, many or a size class.

clone_size: NA; v_call: TRBV6-6; j_call: TRBJ2-1; cdr3_length: 15; d_call: TRBD1; cdr3_nt: TGTGCCAGCAGTTACTCGGACAGGGTGGACAATGAGCAGTTCTTC; cdr3_aa: CASSYSDRVDNEQFF
clone_size: NA; v_call: TRBV11-2; j_call: TRBJ1-2; cdr3_length: 13; d_call: TRBD1; cdr3_nt: TGTGCCAGCAGCTCGGGACAGGGCTATGGCTACACCTTC; cdr3_aa: CASSSGQGYGYTF
clone_size: NA; v_call: TRBV7-9; j_call: TRBJ2-5; cdr3_length: 16; d_call: TRBD1; cdr3_nt: TGTGCCAGCAGCTTATCACGGGACAGGGGGCGTGAGACCCAGTACTTC; cdr3_aa: CASSLSRDRGRETQYF
clone_size: NA; v_call: TRBV28; j_call: TRBJ1-2; cdr3_length: 15; d_call: NA; cdr3_nt: TGTGCCAGCAGTTTCGGACAGATTGGGCCCTATGGCTACACCTTC; cdr3_aa: CASSFGQIGPYGYTF
clone_size: NA; v_call: TRBV7-9; j_call: TRBJ1-5; cdr3_length: 16; d_call: NA; cdr3_nt: TGTGCCAGCAGCTTAGGGGACACCTATAGCAATCAGCCCCAGCATTTT; cdr3_aa: CASSLGDTYSNQPQHF
clone_size: NA; v_call: TRBV30; j_call: TRBJ2-7; cdr3_length: 17; d_call: TRBD2; cdr3_nt: TGTGCCTGGAGTGTACTTAAGACTAGCGGGGGGATCTACGAGCAGTACTTC; cdr3_aa: CAWSVLKTSGGIYEQYF
clone_size: NA; v_call: TRBV25-1; j_call: TRBJ2-7; cdr3_length: 12; d_call: NA; cdr3_nt: TGTGCCAGCAGTGCGGGGCGCTACGAGCAGTACTTC; cdr3_aa: CASSAGRYEQYF
clone_size: few; v_call: TRBV5-1; j_call: TRBJ1-4; cdr3_length: 16; d_call: TRBD1; cdr3_nt: TGCGCCAGCAGCTTGGCCCTTTCGACAGGGAATGAAAAACTGTTTTTT; cdr3_aa: CASSLALSTGNEKLFF
clone_size: few; v_call: TRBV15; j_call: TRBJ2-2; cdr3_length: 11; d_call: NA; cdr3_nt: TGTGCCACCAGCACCGCCGGGGAGCTGTTTTTT; cdr3_aa: CATSTAGELFF
clone_size: few; v_call: TRBV30; j_call: TRBJ2-7; cdr3_length: 13; d_call: NA; cdr3_nt: TGTGCCGGAAACCAACAGGGTTACTACGAGCAGTACTTC; cdr3_aa: CAGNQQGYYEQYF
clone_size: NA; v_call: TRBV19; j_call: TRBJ2-7; cdr3_length: 13; d_call: TRBD1; cdr3_nt: TGTGCCAGTAGTAGCCGACAGGGTGACGAGCAGTACTTC; cdr3_aa: CASSSRQGDEQYF
clone_size: NA; v_call: TRBV28; j_call: TRBJ2-5; cdr3_length: 13; d_call: NA; cdr3_nt: TGTGCCAGCAGTAGTCAGGTTGGAGAGACCCAGTACTTC; cdr3_aa: CASSSQVGETQYF
clone_size: NA; v_call: TRBV29-1; j_call: TRBJ1-2; cdr3_length: 12; d_call: TRBD1; cdr3_nt: TGCAGCGTTTTGCAGGGGGGATATGGCTACACCTTC; cdr3_aa: CSVLQGGYGYTF
clone_size: NA; v_call: TRBV10-2; j_call: TRBJ2-3; cdr3_length: 14; d_call: NA; cdr3_nt: TGCGCCAGCAGTGAGATGAAGGGGGCAGATACGCAGTATTTT; cdr3_aa: CASSEMKGADTQYF
clone_size: few; v_call: TRBV6-5; j_call: TRBJ2-7; cdr3_length: 16; d_call: NA; cdr3_nt: TGTGCCAGCAGTTACTCGCCTCTTTCAGCCCCTTACGAGCAGTACTTC; cdr3_aa: CASSYSPLSAPYEQYF
clone_size: NA; v_call: TRBV25-1; j_call: TRBJ1-2; cdr3_length: 14; d_call: NA; cdr3_nt: TGTGCCAGCAGTGGCATCACAGGGACCGAGGGCTACACCTTC; cdr3_aa: CASSGITGTEGYTF
clone_size: NA; v_call: TRBV6-5; j_call: TRBJ1-4; cdr3_length: 14; d_call: TRBD1; cdr3_nt: TGTGCCAGCAGTCGTCCAGGGGGCCAGGAAAAACTGTTTTTT; cdr3_aa: CASSRPGGQEKLFF
clone_size: NA; v_call: TRBV7-2; j_call: TRBJ2-3; cdr3_length: 14; d_call: NA; cdr3_nt: TGTGCCAGCAGCTTCTTATGGGGCGCAGATACGCAGTATTTT; cdr3_aa: CASSFLWGADTQYF
clone_size: NA; v_call: TRBV29-1; j_call: TRBJ1-2; cdr3_length: 15; d_call: NA; cdr3_nt: TGCAGCGTCCCTGCGGGGGTCACGGATAACTATGGCTACACCTTC; cdr3_aa: CSVPAGVTDNYGYTF
clone_size: NA; v_call: TRBV23-1; j_call: TRBJ2-1; cdr3_length: 16; d_call: NA; cdr3_nt: TGCGCCAGCAGTCAATCGCGGACACTTCCATACAATGAGCAGTTCTTC; cdr3_aa: CASSQSRTLPYNEQFF
clone_size: NA; v_call: TRBV9; j_call: TRBJ1-6; cdr3_length: 14; d_call: NA; cdr3_nt: TGTGCCAGCAGCCCCCGGGGCAATAATTCACCCCTCCACTTT; cdr3_aa: CASSPRGNNSPLHF
clone_size: NA; v_call: TRBV6-5; j_call: TRBJ1-1; cdr3_length: 13; d_call: TRBD1; cdr3_nt: TGTGCCAGCAGCAGGACAGGGGATACTGAAGCTTTCTTT; cdr3_aa: CASSRTGDTEAFF
clone_size: NA; v_call: TRBV19; j_call: TRBJ2-5; cdr3_length: 12; d_call: NA; cdr3_nt: TGTGCCAGTAAGAGAAGTGGAAAGACCCAGTACTTC; cdr3_aa: CASKRSGKTQYF
clone_size: NA; v_call: TRBV29-1; j_call: TRBJ2-2; cdr3_length: 14; d_call: NA; cdr3_nt: TGCAGCGTTGTGATGACAGTTAACACCGGGGAGCTGTTTTTT; cdr3_aa: CSVVMTVNTGELFF
clone_size: NA; v_call: TRBV11-2; j_call: TRBJ2-7; cdr3_length: 16; d_call: TRBD2; cdr3_nt: TGTGCCAGCAGCTTAGGGGCTAGCGGGCTTCCCTACGAGCAGTACTTC; cdr3_aa: CASSLGASGLPYEQYF
clone_size: few; v_call: TRBV29-1; j_call: TRBJ2-7; cdr3_length: 13; d_call: TRBD1; cdr3_nt: TGCAGCGTCCCCGGGACAGGGGGCGTCGAGCAGTACTTC; cdr3_aa: CSVPGTGGVEQYF
clone_size: few; v_call: TRBV7-2; j_call: TRBJ1-1; cdr3_length: 14; d_call: NA; cdr3_nt: TGTGCCAGCAGCTTGGCAGCCATGAACACTGAAGCTTTCTTT; cdr3_aa: CASSLAAMNTEAFF
clone_size: NA; v_call: TRBV7-9; j_call: TRBJ2-7; cdr3_length: 12; d_call: NA; cdr3_nt: TGTGCCAGCAGCCCTCTAGGCGCAGGACCGTACTTC; cdr3_aa: CASSPLGAGPYF
clone_size: NA; v_call: TRBV10-3; j_call: TRBJ2-3; cdr3_length: 13; d_call: NA; cdr3_nt: TGTGCCATCAGTGAGGGGGGCACAGATACGCAGTATTTT; cdr3_aa: CAISEGGTDTQYF
clone_size: few; v_call: TRBV2; j_call: TRBJ2-1; cdr3_length: 15; d_call: TRBD2; cdr3_nt: TGTGCCAGCAGTAGATGGACTAGCGGGGACAATGAGCAGTTCTTC; cdr3_aa: CASSRWTSGDNEQFF
clone_size: NA; v_call: TRBV7-9; j_call: TRBJ2-1; cdr3_length: 16; d_call: NA; cdr3_nt: TGTGCCAGCAGCGCAACAGCAAAACCTTTGGGAAATGAGCAGTTCTTC; cdr3_aa: CASSATAKPLGNEQFF
clone_size: NA; v_call: TRBV7-2; j_call: TRBJ2-1; cdr3_length: 15; d_call: NA; cdr3_nt: TGTGCCAGCAGCCCCCGAGGAGTGGTTTACAATGAGCAGTTCTTC; cdr3_aa: CASSPRGVVYNEQFF
clone_size: NA; v_call: TRBV30; j_call: TRBJ2-1; cdr3_length: 13; d_call: TRBD1; cdr3_nt: TGTGCCTGGAGGCTAACAGGGGGTAATGAGCAGTTCTTC; cdr3_aa: CAWRLTGGNEQFF
clone_size: NA; v_call: TRBV30; j_call: TRBJ2-7; cdr3_length: 14; d_call: TRBD1; cdr3_nt: TGTGCCTCCCAAGGGACAGAGAATATCTACGAGCAGTACTTC; cdr3_aa: CASQGTENIYEQYF
clone_size: few; v_call: TRBV9; j_call: TRBJ2-5; cdr3_length: 15; d_call: NA; cdr3_nt: TGTGCCAGCAGCGATTTTACTCTCGGAGGGGAGACCCAGTACTTC; cdr3_aa: CASSDFTLGGETQYF